The next 19 T cell receptor beta chains were all read from a single sample in a study of cytomegalovirus exposure and HLA in healthy donors. This PCR relied on a set of 60 Vbeta primers and 13 Jbeta primers. Only in-frame clones appear in the TCRdb table, and some are missing; sequencing was by immunoSEQ multiplex PCR. This sample has around 190,000 clones; roughly four fifths occur once, and the top ten carry approximately 2.1%. What was sequenced was PBMCs. Source of these receptors: a man aged 25 to 40 in good health and CMV-seronegative.

A single count supports this clone. This rearrangement joins TRBV18 to TRBJ2-2; no firm D call. Germline V lookup: CDR1 KGHSH, CDR2 LQKENI. The V end was cut by 10 bases, the J end by 3 bases, with 12 bases between. CDR3 size: 13 residues. The CDR3: CATPGGYTGELFF. CDR3 in DNA: TGTGCCACCCCTGGCGGTTACACCGGGGAGCTGTTTTTT. Full variable domain (missing parts from reference TRBV18 and TRBJ2-2): NAGVMQNPRHLVRRRGQEARLRCSPMKGHSHVYWYRQLPEEGLKFMVYLQKENIIDESGMPKERFSAEFPKEGPSILRIQQVVRGDSAAYFCATPGGYTGELFFGEGSRLTVL.

This clone was recorded a few times. The rearrangement joins TRBV18 to TRBJ1-1, with D unresolved. Per the germline V gene, CDR1 is KGHSH and CDR2 is LQKENI. Trimming took 3 bases from V and 4 from J, leaving 15 bases between them. The CDR3 spans 15 residues. The CDR3 loop is CASSPPVGSLTEAFF. CDR3 sequence (DNA): TGTGCCAGCTCACCTCCCGTGGGCAGTCTCACTGAAGCTTTCTTT.

V usage is TRBV5-1 and J usage is TRBJ1-4; 7 bases map to TRBD1. Germline CDR1 SGHRS, CDR2 YFSETQ. The CDR3 is 16 amino acids. Trimming at V came to 4 bases and at J to 4 bases, leaving 10 bases not matched to a gene. The CDR3 loop reads CASSATGVGHNEKLFF. DNA for the CDR3: TGCGCCAGCAGCGCTACAGGGGTGGGTCATAATGAAAAACTGTTTTTT.

V and J are TRBV5-6 and TRBJ2-5; 11 bases are a match to TRBD2. With the DNA end fitting TRBJ2-7 better, the J assignment may be wrong. CDR3 length: 18 residues. Germline V CDR1 and CDR2: SGHDT, YYEEEE. DNA for the CDR3: TGTGCCAGCAGCTCTCTCACCTTATTAGCGGGAGGGTCCTACGAGCAGTACTTC. Protein: CASSSLTLLAGGSYEQYF.

The rearrangement joins TRBV27 to TRBJ1-2, with no clear D. The length of the CDR3 is 14 residues. From germline, CDR1 is MNHEY and CDR2 SMNVEV (reference sequence). The V end lost 5 bases, the J end lost 4 bases, and 14 bases lay between the germline ends. The chain's CDR3 is CASSHSEAGYGYTF. Here the CDR3 DNA reads TGTGCCAGCAGTCACTCAGAGGCCGGCTATGGCTACACCTTC.

The rearrangement joins TRBV6-6 to TRBJ2-5, with TRBD2 identical over 11 bases. The CDR3 extends over 15 amino acids. J was trimmed by 4 bases and V by 10 bases; bases with no gene match: 11. CDR1 is MNHNY, CDR2 SVGAGI, per germline (reference sequence). CDR3 loop: CATAPVAGGSETQYF. In DNA form, the CDR3 reads TGTGCCACCGCCCCCGTAGCGGGAGGGTCAGAGACCCAGTACTTC.

V gene TRBV5-1 combines with J gene TRBJ2-3; TRBD1 might be the D (5 bases). The V gene lost 3 bases and the J gene lost 6 bases, with 20 bases spanning the gap. CDR1 and CDR2 from the germline V gene are SGHRS and YFSETQ. The CDR3 consists of 16 residues. This chain's CDR3 is CASSSLSGHGSDTQYF. The CDR3 nucleotides read TGCGCCAGCAGCTCCCTATCTGGACACGGGTCTGATACGCAGTATTTT.

The chain recombines TRBV7-3 with TRBJ2-1; unclear D gene. This CDR3 has 13 residues. Germline assignment: CDR1 SGHTA and CDR2 FQGTGA. V was pared by 0 bases and J by 12 bases, with 12 bases between. The CDR3 coding sequence is TGTGCCAGCAGCTTAACGGCGTACAGCTCGCAGTTCTTC. Its protein is CASSLTAYSSQFF.

The CDR3 sequence is CASSRDEVGELFF. As DNA, the CDR3 is TGTGCCAGCAGTCGAGATGAGGTGGGGGAGCTGTTTTTT. V gene TRBV7-3 combines with J gene TRBJ2-2, with no clear D. V lost 6 bases, J lost 8 bases, and 13 bases lay in between. The CDR3 totals 13 residues. Germline V lookup: CDR1 SGHTA, CDR2 FQGTGA.

In this sample, this clone turned up once. The chain carries TRBV7-9 and TRBJ1-1; D is perhaps TRBD1 (5 bases). Germline V lookup: CDR1 SEHNR, CDR2 FQNEAQ (reference sequence). The CDR3 runs to 14 residues. V lost 5 bases to trimming and J lost 1 base, with 11 bases between them. The CDR3 spells CASSPDRSNTEAFF. The CDR3 coding sequence is TGTGCCAGCAGCCCTGACAGATCGAACACTGAAGCTTTCTTT.

The chain links TRBV11-2 to TRBJ2-1; 10 bases agree with TRBD2. CDR1 is SGHAT, CDR2 FQNNGV, per germline. Trimming at V came to 1 base and at J to 9 bases, leaving 6 bases not matched to a gene. This CDR3 spans 15 amino acids. CDR3 sequence (DNA): TGTGCCAGCAGCTTAGTTCTAGCGGGAGAGGGTGAGCAGTTCTTC. It specifies CASSLVLAGEGEQFF.

The genes are TRBV5-6 and TRBJ2-5, with D tentatively TRBD1 (6 bases). The V end lost 4 bases, the J end lost 0 bases, and 19 bases lay between the germline ends. The germline V gene has CDR1 SGHDT and CDR2 YYEEEE. This CDR3 is 17 amino acids long. The CDR3 here is CASSENRDNMYQETQYF. CDR3 DNA: TGTGCCAGCAGCGAAAACCGGGACAACATGTACCAAGAGACCCAGTACTTC.

V usage is TRBV10-3 and J usage is TRBJ2-3; D may be TRBD2 (6 bases). The CDR3 totals 16 residues. Trimming removed 0 bases from V and 0 bases from J, with 10 bases in between. In germline, CDR1 is ENHRY, CDR2 SYGVKD. In nucleotides, the CDR3 is TGTGCCATCAGTGAGTCGGGGACTCCAAGCACAGATACGCAGTATTTT. It is translated as CAISESGTPSTDTQYF.

This clone turned up a few times. Other DNA sequences in this sample translate to the same CDR3. The J gene is TRBJ1-1, the V gene TRBV6-1; D remains ambiguous. The V gene's germline CDR1 is MNHNS and CDR2 SASEGT. This CDR3 is 14 amino acids long. V lost 7 bases to trimming and J lost 0 bases, with 12 bases between them. The CDR3 protein is CASTRGPMNTEAFF. CDR3 bases: TGTGCCAGCACCCGCGGTCCGATGAACACTGAAGCTTTCTTT.

This clone was seen a few times. The chain employs TRBV6-4 and TRBJ2-1; 9 bases are a match to TRBD2. CDR3 size: 15 residues. Losses at the gene ends were 0 bases for V and 8 bases for J; bases not matched to a gene: 5. From germline, CDR1 is MRHNA and CDR2 SNTAGT. In DNA form, the CDR3 reads TGTGCCAGCAGTGACTCGGGACTAGCAGCTCATGAGCAGTTCTTC. Amino acids: CASSDSGLAAHEQFF.

This chain connects TRBV9 to TRBJ2-3; 9 bases match TRBD2. Germline V CDR1 and CDR2: SGDLS, YYNGEE. This CDR3 is 16 amino acids long. V was clipped by 0 bases and J by 2 bases; unmatched bases: 4. CDR3 bases: TGTGCCAGCAGCGTAGAGTCTAGCGGGAACACAGATACGCAGTATTTT. It specifies CASSVESSGNTDTQYF.

This chain links TRBV10-1 with TRBJ2-1; 11 bases match TRBD1. Germline loops: CDR1 WNHNN, CDR2 SYGVQD (reference sequence). The CDR3 runs to 15 residues. J lost 3 bases, V lost 3 bases, and 1 base had no gene match. The CDR3 DNA reads TGCGCCAGCAGTGAAGGGACAGGGGGCTACAATGAGCAGTTCTTC. The encoded protein is CASSEGTGGYNEQFF.

This chain joins TRBV6-1 and TRBJ1-2, with D perhaps matching TRBD1 (6 bases). Deletions cut 4 bases from V and 8 bases from J, with 14 bases between. CDR3 length: 13 amino acids. Germline values: CDR1 MNHNS, CDR2 SASEGT. CDR3 protein: CASSGQPGVGYTF. The CDR3 coding sequence is TGTGCCAGCAGTGGCCAACCAGGGGTCGGCTACACCTTC.

This clone was recorded once. The rearrangement links TRBV5-4 to TRBJ2-1; 10 bases line up with TRBD2. V lost 0 bases, J lost 4 bases, and 1 base stayed unmatched. The CDR3 loop spans 15 amino acids. Germline V gene lookup returns CDR1 SGHNT and CDR2 YYREEE (reference sequence). CDR3 amino acids: CASSLDSGRYNEQFF. The CDR3 nucleotides read TGTGCCAGCAGCTTGGATAGCGGGAGGTACAATGAGCAGTTCTTC. The full variable domain, with the rest looked up from reference TRBV5-4 and TRBJ2-1, is ETGVTQSPTHLIKTRGQQVTLRCSSQSGHNTVSWYQQALGQGPQFIFQYYREEENGRGNFPPRFSGLQFPNYSSELNVNALELDDSALYLCASSLDSGRYNEQFFGPGTRLTVL.